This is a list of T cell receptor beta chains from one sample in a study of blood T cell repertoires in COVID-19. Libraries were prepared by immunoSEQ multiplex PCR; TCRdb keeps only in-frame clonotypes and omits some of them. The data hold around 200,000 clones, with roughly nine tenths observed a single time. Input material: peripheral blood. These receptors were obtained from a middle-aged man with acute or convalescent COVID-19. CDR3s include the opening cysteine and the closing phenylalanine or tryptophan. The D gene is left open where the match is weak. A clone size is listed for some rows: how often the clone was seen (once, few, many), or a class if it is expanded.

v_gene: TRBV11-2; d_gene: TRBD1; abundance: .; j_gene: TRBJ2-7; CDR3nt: TGTGCCAGCAGCGAAGACAGGGGAAGCGAGCAGTACTTC; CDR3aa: CASSEDRGSEQYF
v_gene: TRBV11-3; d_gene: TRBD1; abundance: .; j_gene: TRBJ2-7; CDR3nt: TGTGCCAGCAGCTTCAGGGGGCGAGGGAACGAGCAGTACTTC; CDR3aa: CASSFRGRGNEQYF
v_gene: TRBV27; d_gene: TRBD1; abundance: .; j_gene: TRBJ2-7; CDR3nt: TGTGCCAGCAGTTCACGACAGGGGAACTACGAGCAGTACTTC; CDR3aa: CASSSRQGNYEQYF
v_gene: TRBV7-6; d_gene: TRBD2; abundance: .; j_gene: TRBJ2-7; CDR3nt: TGTGCCAGCAGCCCCCTAGCGGGGGCTGCCTACGAGCAGTACTTC; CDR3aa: CASSPLAGAAYEQYF
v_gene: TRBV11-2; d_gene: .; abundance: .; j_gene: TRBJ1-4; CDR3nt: TGTGCCAGCAGCTTGGCCTTTGAAAAACTGTTTTTT; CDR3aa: CASSLAFEKLFF
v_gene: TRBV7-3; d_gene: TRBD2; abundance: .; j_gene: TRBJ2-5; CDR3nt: TGTGCCAGCAGCTTACTAGGCGGGGGGGTCCAAGAGACCCAGTACTTC; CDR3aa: CASSLLGGGVQETQYF
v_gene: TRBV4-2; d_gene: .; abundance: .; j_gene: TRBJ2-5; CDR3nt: TGTGCCAGCAGCCAAGATAGGGGCCAAGAGACCCAGTACTTC; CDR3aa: CASSQDRGQETQYF
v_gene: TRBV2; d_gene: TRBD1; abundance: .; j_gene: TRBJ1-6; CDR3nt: TGTGCCAGCAGGGAAACCCGACAGGGAACGAATTCACCCCTCCACTTT; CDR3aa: CASRETRQGTNSPLHF
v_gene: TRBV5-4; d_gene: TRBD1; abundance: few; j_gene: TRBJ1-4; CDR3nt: TGTGCCAGCAGCTACAGGGGGGGCCCCGAAAAACTGTTTTTT; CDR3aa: CASSYRGGPEKLFF
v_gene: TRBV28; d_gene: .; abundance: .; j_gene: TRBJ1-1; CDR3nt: TGTGCCAGCAGATCGACAGCGACACCCACTGAAGCTTTCTTT; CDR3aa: CASRSTATPTEAFF
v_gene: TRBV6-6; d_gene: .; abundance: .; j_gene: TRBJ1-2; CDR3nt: TGTGCCAGCAGAACGACAGGCGACTATGGCTACACCTTC; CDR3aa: CASRTTGDYGYTF
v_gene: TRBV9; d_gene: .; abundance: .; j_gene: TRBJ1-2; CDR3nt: TGTGCCAGCAGCCCCCGCGGTGACCTCTATGGCTACACCTTC; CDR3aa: CASSPRGDLYGYTF
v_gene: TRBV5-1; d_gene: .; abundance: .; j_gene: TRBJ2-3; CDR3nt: TGCGCCAGCAGCCCCGTTTTCACAGATACGCAGTATTTT; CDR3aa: CASSPVFTDTQYF
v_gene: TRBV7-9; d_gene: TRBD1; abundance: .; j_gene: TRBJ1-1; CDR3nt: TGTGCCAGCAGCTTAACAGGGGTGAGCACTGAAGCTTTCTTT; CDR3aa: CASSLTGVSTEAFF
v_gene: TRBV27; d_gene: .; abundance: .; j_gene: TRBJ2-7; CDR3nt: TGTGCCAGCAGTTTCTCCGGTTCCACTTACGAGCAGTACTTC; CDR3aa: CASSFSGSTYEQYF
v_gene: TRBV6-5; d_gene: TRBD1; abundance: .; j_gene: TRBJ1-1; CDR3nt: TGTGCCACCCGGACAGGGCTACGGATCACTGAAGCTTTCTTT; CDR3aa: CATRTGLRITEAFF
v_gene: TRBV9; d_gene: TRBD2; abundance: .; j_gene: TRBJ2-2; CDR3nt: TGTGCCAGCAGCGCGGGGGGGGCCACCGGGGAGCTGTTTTTT; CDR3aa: CASSAGGATGELFF
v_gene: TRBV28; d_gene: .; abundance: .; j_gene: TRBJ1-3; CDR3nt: TGTGCCAGCAGTTTTGCGGGGGCTGGAAACACCATATATTTT; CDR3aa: CASSFAGAGNTIYF
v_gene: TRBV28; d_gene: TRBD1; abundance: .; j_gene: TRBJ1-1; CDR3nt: TGTGCCAGCAGGCGTACAGGGGGCGCGAACACTGAAGCTTTCTTT; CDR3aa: CASRRTGGANTEAFF
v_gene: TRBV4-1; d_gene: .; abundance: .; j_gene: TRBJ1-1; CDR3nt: TGCGCCAGCAGGAACAGGGCAGAGAACACTGAAGCTTTCTTT; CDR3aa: CASRNRAENTEAFF
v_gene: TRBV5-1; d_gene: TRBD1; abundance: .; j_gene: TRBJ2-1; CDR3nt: TGCGCCAGCAGCTTGCGGTCAGACAGGGACGGCAATGAGCAGTTCTTC; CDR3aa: CASSLRSDRDGNEQFF
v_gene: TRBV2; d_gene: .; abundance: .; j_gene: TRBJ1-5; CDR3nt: TGTGCCAGCAACTGGTACGCTAGCAATCAGCCCCAGCATTTT; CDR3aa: CASNWYASNQPQHF
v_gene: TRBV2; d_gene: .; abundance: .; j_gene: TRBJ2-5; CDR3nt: TGTGCCAGCGCGGGGCGAGACGGGGAGACCCAGTACTTC; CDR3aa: CASAGRDGETQYF
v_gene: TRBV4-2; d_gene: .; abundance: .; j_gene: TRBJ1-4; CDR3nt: TGTGCCAGCAGCCAAGATAAGCCCCTTAATGAAAAACTGTTTTTT; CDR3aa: CASSQDKPLNEKLFF
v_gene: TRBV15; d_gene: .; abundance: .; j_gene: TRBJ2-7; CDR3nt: TGTGCCACCAGCAGAGATCTAGCAGTCTCCTACGAGCAGTACTTC; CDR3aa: CATSRDLAVSYEQYF
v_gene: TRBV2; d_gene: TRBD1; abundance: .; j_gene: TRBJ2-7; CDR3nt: TGTGCCAGCAGTGAGACAGGGTACGAGCAGTACTTC; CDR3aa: CASSETGYEQYF
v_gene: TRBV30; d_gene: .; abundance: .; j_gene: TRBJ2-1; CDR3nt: TGTGCCTGGAGTAGACAAAATGAGCAGTTCTTC; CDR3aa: CAWSRQNEQFF
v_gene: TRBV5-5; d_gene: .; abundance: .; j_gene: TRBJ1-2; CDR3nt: TGTGCCAGCAGCAGCGGATCCAGGGGACATGGCTACACCTTC; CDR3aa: CASSSGSRGHGYTF
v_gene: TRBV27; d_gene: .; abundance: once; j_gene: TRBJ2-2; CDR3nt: TGTGCCAGCAGTTTAAGCCACACCGGGGAGCTGTTTTTT; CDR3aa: CASSLSHTGELFF
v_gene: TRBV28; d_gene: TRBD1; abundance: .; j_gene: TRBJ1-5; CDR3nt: TGTGCCAGCAGTTTACCTACAGGGGGCGATCAGCCCCAGCATTTT; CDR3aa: CASSLPTGGDQPQHF
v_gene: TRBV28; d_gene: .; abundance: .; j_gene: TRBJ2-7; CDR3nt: TGTGCCAGCAGTTTATCTTCTTTCTCCTACGAGCAGTACTTC; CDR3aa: CASSLSSFSYEQYF
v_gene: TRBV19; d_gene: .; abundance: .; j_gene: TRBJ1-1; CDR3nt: TGTGCCAGTAGCGACAATCCGGGGATGAACACTGAAGCTTTCTTT; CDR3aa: CASSDNPGMNTEAFF
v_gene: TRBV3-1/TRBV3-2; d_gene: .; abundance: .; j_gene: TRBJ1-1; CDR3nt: TGTGCCAGCAGCCAATCAATGGCTCGCACTGAAGCTTTCTTT; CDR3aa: CASSQSMARTEAFF
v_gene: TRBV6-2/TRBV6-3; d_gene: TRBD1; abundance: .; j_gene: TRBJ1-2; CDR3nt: TGTGCCAGCAGCTGGACAGGGGATGGCTACACCTTC; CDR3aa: CASSWTGDGYTF
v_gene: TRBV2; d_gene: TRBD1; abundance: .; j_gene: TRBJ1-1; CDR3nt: TGTGCCAGCAGCGCTATATTGGGACAGGGAATAGGTTTCGCTGAAGCTTTCTTT; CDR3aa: CASSAILGQGIGFAEAFF
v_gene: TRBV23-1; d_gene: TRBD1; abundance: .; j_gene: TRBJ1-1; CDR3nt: TGCGCCAGCAGTCAACGAATAGGGGGCGCAGGAACTGAAGCTTTCTTT; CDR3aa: CASSQRIGGAGTEAFF
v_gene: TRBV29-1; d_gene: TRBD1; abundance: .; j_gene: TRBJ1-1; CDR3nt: TGCAGCGTTGTCGATCGATTCTCCTCCGGGACAGGGAAGCTAACACCAGAAGCTTTCTTT; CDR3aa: CSVVDRFSSGTGKLTPEAFF
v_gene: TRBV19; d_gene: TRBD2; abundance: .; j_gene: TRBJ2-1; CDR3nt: TGTGCCAGTAGTATGGGGGCGACTAGCGGGGGGCGCGAAAAGGGGAATGAGCAGTTCTTC; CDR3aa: CASSMGATSGGREKGNEQFF
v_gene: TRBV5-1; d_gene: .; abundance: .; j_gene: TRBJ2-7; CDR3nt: TGCGCCACAGCCCTTGGGGGGGCCGGACCCTACGAGCAGTACTTC; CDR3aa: CATALGGAGPYEQYF
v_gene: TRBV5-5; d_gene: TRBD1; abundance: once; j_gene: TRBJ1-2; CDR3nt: TGTGCCAGCAGCATGGACAGGGCTTACTATGGCTACACCTTC; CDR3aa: CASSMDRAYYGYTF
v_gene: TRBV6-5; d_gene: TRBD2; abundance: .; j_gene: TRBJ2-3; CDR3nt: TGTGCCAGCAGTTTCGCTAGCGGGGGGCGTTCAGATACGCAGTATTTT; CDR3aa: CASSFASGGRSDTQYF
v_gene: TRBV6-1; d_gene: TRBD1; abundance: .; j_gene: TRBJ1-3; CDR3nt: TGTGCCAGCAGTACAGGGACAGCAGGTTTGAACACCATATATTTT; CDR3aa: CASSTGTAGLNTIYF